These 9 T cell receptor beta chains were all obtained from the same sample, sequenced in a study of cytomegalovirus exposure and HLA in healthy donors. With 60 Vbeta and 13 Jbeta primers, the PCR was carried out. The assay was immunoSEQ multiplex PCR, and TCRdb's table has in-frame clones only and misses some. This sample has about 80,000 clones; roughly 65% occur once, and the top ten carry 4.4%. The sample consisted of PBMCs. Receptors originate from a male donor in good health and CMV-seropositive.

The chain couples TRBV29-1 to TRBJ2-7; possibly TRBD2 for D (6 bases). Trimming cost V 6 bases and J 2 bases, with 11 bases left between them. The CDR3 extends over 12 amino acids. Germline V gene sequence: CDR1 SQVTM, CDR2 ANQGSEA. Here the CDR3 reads CSVGGGTYEQYF. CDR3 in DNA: TGCAGCGTCGGGGGAGGTACCTACGAGCAGTACTTC.

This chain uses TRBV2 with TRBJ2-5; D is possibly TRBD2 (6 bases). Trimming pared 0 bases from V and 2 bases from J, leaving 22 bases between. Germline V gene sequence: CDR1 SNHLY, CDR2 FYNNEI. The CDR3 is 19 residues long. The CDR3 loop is CASSEALGGAPAGQETQYF. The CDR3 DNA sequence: TGTGCCAGCAGTGAAGCGCTGGGCGGGGCCCCCGCGGGGCAAGAGACCCAGTACTTC.

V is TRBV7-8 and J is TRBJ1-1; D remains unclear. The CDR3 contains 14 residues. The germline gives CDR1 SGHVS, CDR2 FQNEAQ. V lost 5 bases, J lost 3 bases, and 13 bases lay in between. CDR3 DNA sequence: TGTGCCAGCAGCCTAGAAGGAGGGTACACTGAAGCTTTCTTT. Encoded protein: CASSLEGGYTEAFF. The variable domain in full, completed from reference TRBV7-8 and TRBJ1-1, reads GAGVSQSPRYKVAKRGQDVALRCDPISGHVSLFWYQQALGQGPEFLTYFQNEAQLDKSGLPSDRFFAERPEGSVSTLKIQRTQQEDSAVYLCASSLEGGYTEAFFGQGTRLTVV.

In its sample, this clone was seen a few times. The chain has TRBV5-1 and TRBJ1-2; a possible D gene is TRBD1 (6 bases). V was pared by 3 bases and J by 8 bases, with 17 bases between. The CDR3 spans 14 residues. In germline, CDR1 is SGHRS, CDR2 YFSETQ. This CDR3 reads CASSWTEGVRGYTF. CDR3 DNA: TGCGCCAGCAGCTGGACCGAGGGGGTTAGGGGCTACACCTTC.

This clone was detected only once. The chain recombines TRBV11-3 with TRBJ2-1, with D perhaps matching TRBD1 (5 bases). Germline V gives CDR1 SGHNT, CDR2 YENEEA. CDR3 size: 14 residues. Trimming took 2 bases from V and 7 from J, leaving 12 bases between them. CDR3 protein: CASSLHQGTNEQFF. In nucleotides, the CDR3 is TGTGCCAGCAGCTTACACCAGGGTACGAATGAGCAGTTCTTC. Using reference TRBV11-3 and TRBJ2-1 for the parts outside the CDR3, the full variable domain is EAGVVQSPRYKIIEKKQPVAFWCNPISGHNTLYWYLQNLGQGPELLIRYENEEAVDDSQLPKDRFSAERLKGVDSTLKIQPAELGDSAVYLCASSLHQGTNEQFFGPGTRLTVL.

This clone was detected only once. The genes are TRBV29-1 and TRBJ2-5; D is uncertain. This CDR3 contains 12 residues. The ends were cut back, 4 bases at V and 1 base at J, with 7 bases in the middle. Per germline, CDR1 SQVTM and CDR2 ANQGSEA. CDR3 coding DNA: TGCAGCGTTGGCGGTATCCAAGAGACCCAGTACTTC. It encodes CSVGGIQETQYF.

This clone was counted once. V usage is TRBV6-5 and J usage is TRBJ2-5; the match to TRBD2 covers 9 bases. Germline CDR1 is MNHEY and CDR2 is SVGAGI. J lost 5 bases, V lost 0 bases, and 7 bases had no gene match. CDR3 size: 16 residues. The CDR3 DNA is TGTGCCAGCAGTTACTCGGCTAGCGGGAATATTGAGACCCAGTACTTC. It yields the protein CASSYSASGNIETQYF.

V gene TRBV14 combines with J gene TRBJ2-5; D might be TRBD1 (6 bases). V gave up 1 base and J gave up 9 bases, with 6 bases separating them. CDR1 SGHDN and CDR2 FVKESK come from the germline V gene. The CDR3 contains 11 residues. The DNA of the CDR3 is TGTGCCAGCAGCCAAGGGGGGCCCCAGTACTTC. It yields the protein CASSQGGPQYF.

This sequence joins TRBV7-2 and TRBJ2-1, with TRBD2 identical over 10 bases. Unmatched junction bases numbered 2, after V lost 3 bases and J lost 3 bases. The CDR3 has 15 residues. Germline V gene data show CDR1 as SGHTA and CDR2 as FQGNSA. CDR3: CASSFQREGYNEQFF. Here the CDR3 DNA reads TGTGCCAGCAGCTTCCAGCGGGAGGGCTACAATGAGCAGTTCTTC.